The present T cell receptor (beta chain) was sequenced within a study of cytomegalovirus exposure and HLA in healthy donors. Study conclusions and caveats: Cytomegalovirus association was assigned to more than 150 TCR beta chains. HLA allele associations emerged for roughly 17,000 TCR beta sequences in a later analysis, at 0.05 false discovery rate. Confirmation was obtained in vitro that a few CMV-associated chains are specific for CMV antigens. Prior analysis indicated that the majority of TCR beta V segments exhibited productivity approximately 87% or approximately 30% of the time.

On this clone itself: Its specificity is unknown.

With 60 Vbeta and 13 Jbeta primers, the PCR was carried out. Sequencing used immunoSEQ multiplex PCR; TCRdb keeps in-frame clones, though not all of them. The table has about 150,000 clones, 60% to 85% seen once. Germline lookup yields CDR1 SGHTA and CDR2 FQGNSA. Trimming removed 7 bases from V and 4 bases from J, with 17 bases in between. This CDR3 has 14 amino acids. The sequence was obtained from a man between 40 and 49 years old in good health and CMV-seropositive. This chain connects TRBV7-2 to TRBJ2-7; tentative D call: TRBD2 (6 bases). Sequencing was carried out using PBMCs. The CDR3 sequence: CASTAGSWSYEQYF. Here the CDR3 DNA reads TGTGCCAGCACCGCCGGGAGCTGGTCGTACGAGCAGTACTTC.